This is a list of T cell receptor beta chains from one sample in a study of blood T cell repertoires in COVID-19. Assay: immunoSEQ multiplex PCR; the TCRdb copy retains only in-frame clones and omits some. The sample shows roughly 40,000 clones, approximately 90% of them seen only once. Material for sequencing was peripheral blood. Every receptor here comes from a man aged 50 to 60 with active COVID-19. The CDR3 runs from the conserved cysteine through the conserved F or W. A D gene is named only where the DNA matches it firmly. The size of a clone is reported for some rows only, either as once, few or many, or as a class for expanded clones.

clone_size	j_call	v_call	d_call	cdr3_aa	cdr3_nt
NA	TRBJ2-3	TRBV7-6	TRBD2	CASSLGVGGSGTDTQYF	TGTGCCAGCAGCTTAGGTGTCGGCGGGAGTGGCACAGATACGCAGTATTTT
NA	TRBJ2-5	TRBV18	NA	CASSGFRDSQETQYF	TGTGCCAGCTCAGGATTTCGGGACTCTCAAGAGACCCAGTACTTC
NA	TRBJ2-3	TRBV7-9	TRBD1	CASRLQGYSTDTQYF	TGTGCCAGCAGGCTACAGGGGTATAGCACAGATACGCAGTATTTT
NA	TRBJ1-5	TRBV6-1	NA	CASSESPRGGSNQPQHF	TGTGCCAGCAGTGAGAGTCCCCGGGGAGGTAGCAATCAGCCCCAGCATTTT
NA	TRBJ2-1	TRBV7-9	NA	CASSPTGYSYNEQFF	TGTGCCAGCAGCCCAACAGGGTATTCCTACAATGAGCAGTTCTTC
NA	TRBJ2-7	TRBV5-1	NA	CASSLAGGTGGYEQYF	TGCGCCAGCAGCTTGGCCGGGGGAACCGGTGGGTACGAGCAGTACTTC
once	TRBJ2-1	TRBV7-6	TRBD2	CASSRTSGSFNEQFF	TGTGCCAGCAGTCGGACTAGCGGGAGTTTCAATGAGCAGTTCTTC
NA	TRBJ2-7	TRBV5-1	TRBD1	CASSHWDRSYEQYF	TGCGCCAGCAGCCATTGGGACAGGTCCTACGAGCAGTACTTC
NA	TRBJ1-5	TRBV19	NA	CASSIVRGTNQPQHF	TGTGCCAGTAGTATAGTCCGGGGAACCAATCAGCCCCAGCATTTT
NA	TRBJ2-7	TRBV28	NA	CASSFGAYEQYF	TGTGCCAGCAGTTTTGGAGCCTACGAGCAGTACTTC
once	TRBJ1-2	TRBV3-1/TRBV3-2	NA	CASSQARAGYTF	TGTGCCAGCAGCCAAGCCCGCGCCGGCTACACCTTC
NA	TRBJ1-5	TRBV28	NA	CASRYGGGFRQPQHF	TGTGCCAGCAGATACGGGGGGGGCTTCAGGCAGCCCCAGCATTTT